The rows below give T cell receptor beta chains drawn from one sample of a study of blood T cells in healthy people across ages. MiXCR, run by TCRdb on the 5' RACE reads, gives a single entry per CDR3 protein. The top ten clones hold 18% of a sample with about 1 million distinct CDR3 sequences, 40% to 50% of them seen once. The sample consisted of blood. These receptors originate from a woman aged 60-70 years in good health. Both conserved end residues are part of each CDR3. Rows give clone size only sometimes, using once, few, many, or a class for an expanded clone.

clone size	V gene	CDR3 length	J gene	CDR3 protein
-	TRBV3-1	15	TRBJ2-3	CASGIAGARTDTQYF
few	TRBV5-1	18	TRBJ2-5	CASSTWTGAASGQETQYF
-	TRBV7-2	15	TRBJ2-3	CASSFDRTSTDTQYF
few	TRBV15	13	TRBJ2-7	CATSRASLYEQYF
few	TRBV18	16	TRBJ2-5	CASSPEGGVMIKTQYF
-	TRBV5-1	16	TRBJ2-5	CASSLFDKGAKETQYF
once	TRBV29-1	13	TRBJ2-7	CSGEKGANAGQYF
few	TRBV7-6	14	TRBJ2-3	CASSASRQQDTQYF
-	TRBV9	14	TRBJ2-1	CASSVGVANNEQFF
few	TRBV7-3	14	TRBJ1-1	CASSLKAGGTEAFF
-	TRBV6-1	14	TRBJ2-6	CASSTGVGANVLTF
-	TRBV29-1	15	TRBJ1-1	CSVHRSGPSNTEAFF
few	TRBV28	13	TRBJ2-7	CAAGEGSSYEQYF
-	TRBV6-2/TRBV6-3	14	TRBJ1-5	CASRRTGPNQPPHF
-	TRBV20-1	13	TRBJ1-2	CSASGTGGYGYTF
-	TRBV29-1	13	TRBJ1-6	CSVGDRSNSPLHF
-	TRBV11-2	12	TRBJ2-1	CASSFDRNEQFF
-	TRBV19	13	TRBJ2-1	CASMSFGYNEQFF
-	TRBV11-2	16	TRBJ2-5	CASSLDVSTYQETQYF
many	TRBV9	17	TRBJ2-7	CASSVEGSSGSSYEQYF
-	TRBV27	15	TRBJ2-7	CASSSPGGGTYEQYF
few	TRBV6-1	15	TRBJ2-7	CASRKAQGTSYEQYF
few	TRBV10-3	15	TRBJ1-1	CAISLSPGQNTEAFF
few	TRBV29-1	15	TRBJ2-4	CSVERGDRGWGIQYF
-	TRBV6-6	14	TRBJ1-5	CASRRQGAIQPQHF
-	TRBV27	15	TRBJ2-7	CASSPRVNGYYEQYF
-	TRBV20-1	12	TRBJ1-3	CSARAGGNTIYF